A single sample is the source of the 25 T cell receptor beta chains below, sequenced in a study of multiple sclerosis patients with progressive multifocal leukoencephalopathy. Described time point: about six months of natalizumab therapy. Clones were sequenced by immunoSEQ multiplex PCR, and TCRdb holds only the in-frame ones, with some missing. Of 29,000 or so clones in the sample, roughly 90% were seen once. The sequenced sample was PBMCs, obtained from a patient treated with natalizumab. The origin of the receptors is a human donor with multiple sclerosis.

The V gene is TRBV5-5, the J gene TRBJ1-5; 7 positions agree with TRBD1. V shed 0 bases, J shed 2 bases, and the junction held 2 bases outside the gene matches. The CDR3 is 15 residues long. Looked up from germline, CDR1 is SGHKS and CDR2 is YYEKEE (reference sequence). CDR3 residues: CASSLDRGGNQPQHF. The CDR3, as DNA: TGTGCCAGCAGCTTGGACAGGGGTGGCAATCAGCCCCAGCATTTT.

The V gene is TRBV7-2, the J gene TRBJ2-1; 8 bases are shared with TRBD1. This CDR3 is 15 amino acids long. Per germline, CDR1 SGHTA and CDR2 FQGNSA. With 2 bases clipped from V and 4 bases from J, the junction kept 4 bases outside the gene matches. The CDR3 bases are TGTGCCAGCAGCTTATGGACAGGGCCATACAATGAGCAGTTCTTC. Translating gives CASSLWTGPYNEQFF.

The chain recombines TRBV28 with TRBJ1-6, with TRBD1 matching over 7 bases. The V gene's germline CDR1 is MDHEN and CDR2 SYDVKM. V dropped 4 bases and J dropped 7; count of bases not matched to a gene: 4. CDR3 length: 14 residues. The CDR3 is CASSWTGLNSPLHF. As DNA, the CDR3 is TGTGCCAGCAGTTGGACAGGCCTCAATTCACCCCTCCACTTT.

The chain uses TRBV6-6 and TRBJ2-7; weak D call: TRBD2 (6 bases). Germline V gene sequence: CDR1 MNHNY, CDR2 SVGAGI (reference sequence). V gave up 0 bases and J gave up 3 bases, with 9 bases separating them. The CDR3 runs to 14 residues. CDR3 sequence: CASSYSGGGYEQYF. In nucleotides, the CDR3 is TGTGCCAGCAGTTACTCGGGGGGTGGCTACGAGCAGTACTTC.

The chain is built from TRBV9 and TRBJ1-1, with unresolved D. CDR1 is SGDLS and CDR2 is YYNGEE in the germline V gene. The CDR3 contains 14 residues. V dropped 0 bases and J dropped 11 bases, with 17 bases sitting between them. The CDR3 bases are TGTGCCAGCAGCGTAGAGTCGGACTCAAGGTCGGCTTTCTTT. It is translated as CASSVESDSRSAFF.

The J gene is TRBJ2-1, the V gene TRBV7-3; 7 bases are shared with TRBD2. This CDR3 comprises 14 residues. V was clipped by 5 bases and J by 7 bases; unmatched bases: 8. The germline gives CDR1 SGHTA, CDR2 FQGTGA. CDR3 nucleotides: TGTGCCAGCAGCAGTCGAGGGACTACGAATGAGCAGTTCTTC. This codes for CASSSRGTTNEQFF. Combining the CDR3 with reference TRBV7-3 and TRBJ2-1 gives the whole variable domain GAGVSQTPSNKVTEKGKYVELRCDPISGHTALYWYRQSLGQGPEFLIYFQGTGAADDSGLPNDRFFAVRPEGSVSTLKIQRTERGDSAVYLCASSSRGTTNEQFFGPGTRLTVL.

V usage is TRBV5-6 and J usage is TRBJ1-5, with 11 bases matching TRBD1. The V segment lost 4 bases and the J segment 4 bases; nucleotides outside the gene matches: 13. There are 18 residues in the CDR3. The germline gives CDR1 SGHDT, CDR2 YYEEEE. The chain's CDR3 is CASSEGQGGGNWNQPQHF. Written as DNA, the CDR3 is TGTGCCAGCAGCGAGGGACAGGGGGGTGGAAATTGGAATCAGCCCCAGCATTTT.

This sequence joins TRBV6-4 and TRBJ1-4, with 7 bases fitting TRBD1. From germline, CDR1 is MRHNA and CDR2 SNTAGT. V shed 5 bases, J shed 3 bases, and the junction held 9 bases outside the gene matches. The CDR3 spans 16 residues. CDR3 sequence (DNA): TGTGCCAGCAGTTCTCCCGGGACAGCTCCTAATGAAAAACTGTTTTTT. This sequence encodes CASSSPGTAPNEKLFF.

The V gene is TRBV19, the J gene TRBJ2-5, with 7 bases aligning to TRBD1. This CDR3 has 16 amino acids. V lost 1 base, J lost 5 bases, and 10 bases stayed unmatched. Germline lookup yields CDR1 LNHDA and CDR2 SQIVND (reference sequence). The CDR3 loop is CASSIVKGASEETQYF. The CDR3, as DNA: TGTGCCAGTAGTATAGTGAAGGGGGCGTCGGAGGAGACCCAGTACTTC.

The genes are TRBV19 and TRBJ2-6; D not resolved. Trimming took off 6 bases at V and 6 bases at J, with 15 bases between the two ends. CDR1 is LNHDA and CDR2 is SQIVND in the germline V gene (reference sequence). The CDR3 consists of 15 residues. The CDR3: CASRRIGPMANVLTF. The CDR3 region has the DNA TGTGCCAGTAGGAGAATAGGCCCTATGGCCAACGTCCTGACTTTC.

Turning to this clone: Relative to the germline gene, one junction end is altered; a read error may explain this. The chain has TRBV18 and TRBJ2-1; tentatively, D is TRBD1 or TRBD2 (6 bases each). Germline CDR1 KGHSH, CDR2 LQKENI. The CDR3 loop spans 16 amino acids. This CDR3 reads CASSPPGARGVNEQFF. CDR3 bases: TGTGCCAGCTCCCCACCGGGGGCGCGGGGTGTGAATGAGCAGTTCTTC.

This sequence joins TRBV11-1 and TRBJ2-1, with D perhaps matching TRBD2 (6 bases). CDR3 length: 15 amino acids. Germline V CDR1 and CDR2: SGHAT, FQDESV (reference sequence). With 4 bases removed from V and 4 bases from J, the gap between germline ends came to 14 bases. CDR3 sequence reads: CASSSRDWIYNEQFF. The CDR3 nucleotides are TGTGCCAGCAGCTCTAGGGACTGGATTTACAATGAGCAGTTCTTC.

The gene calls are TRBV4-1 and TRBJ1-2; D might be TRBD1 (5 bases). The germline V gene has CDR1 MGHRA and CDR2 YSYEKL. This CDR3 contains 16 residues. The V gene lost 0 bases and the J gene lost 4 bases, with 15 bases spanning the gap. CDR3 sequence reads: CASSQEASRGLYGYTF. The CDR3 DNA reads TGCGCCAGCAGCCAAGAGGCGAGTCGGGGCCTCTATGGCTACACCTTC.

The chain links TRBV7-9 to TRBJ1-2; possible D gene TRBD1, 5 bases. Germline values: CDR1 SEHNR, CDR2 FQNEAQ (reference sequence). There are 15 residues in the CDR3. Trimming left V 4 bases short and J 0 bases short, with 12 bases between. The CDR3 DNA is TGTGCCAGCAGCTCTCGCACAGGAGCTAACTATGGCTACACCTTC. Residues: CASSSRTGANYGYTF.

The chain carries TRBV27 and TRBJ1-1; no reliable D call. This CDR3 spans 16 amino acids. With 5 bases removed from V and 2 bases from J, the gap between germline ends came to 18 bases. The germline V gene has CDR1 MNHEY and CDR2 SMNVEV (reference sequence). DNA of the CDR3: TGTGCCAGCAGTATGACGGGCTCCGTTTTCAACACTGAAGCTTTCTTT. Protein sequence: CASSMTGSVFNTEAFF.

V gene TRBV5-1 combines with J gene TRBJ1-1; the D is unclear. The V and J ends lost 0 bases and 7 bases respectively, with 10 bases between them. This CDR3 has 13 amino acids. CDR1 SGHRS and CDR2 YFSETQ come from the germline V gene. CDR3 sequence reads: CASSLGFPGEAFF. The DNA for the CDR3 is TGCGCCAGCAGCTTGGGATTCCCGGGTGAAGCTTTCTTT.

The chain recombines TRBV4-3 with TRBJ2-3; a weak D match, TRBD2 (6 bases). The germline V and J ends were trimmed by 0 bases and 1 base, with 14 bases remaining between them. Germline CDR1 LGHNA, CDR2 YSLEER. The CDR3 runs to 17 residues. The CDR3 DNA sequence: TGCGCCAGCAGCCAAGATCTTAGGCTAGCGCGCACAGATACGCAGTATTTT. Its protein product is CASSQDLRLARTDTQYF.

The J gene is TRBJ2-3, the V gene TRBV6-5; D unresolved. Trimming pared 7 bases from V and 2 bases from J, leaving 16 bases between. This CDR3 contains 15 residues. Germline-derived CDR1 and CDR2 are MNHEY and SVGAGI. The CDR3 protein is CASMPFPYSTDTQYF. For the CDR3, the DNA is TGTGCCAGCATGCCGTTCCCGTACTCCACAGATACGCAGTATTTT.

The V gene is TRBV6-5, the J gene TRBJ2-7, with 8 bases aligning to TRBD2. Germline trimming cut 7 bases from V and 5 bases from J; bases unmatched to any gene: 13. CDR3 size: 15 residues. CDR1 and CDR2 (germline): MNHEY, SVGAGI. Written as DNA, the CDR3 is TGTGCCAGCACCCAATCCCCGGGACTAGTCCACGAGCAGTACTTC. Protein product: CASTQSPGLVHEQYF.

This clone occurred a few times. This chain joins TRBV11-2 and TRBJ2-5, with D hard to call. The J call may be mistaken, given a closer DNA end match to TRBJ2-7. CDR1 is SGHAT and CDR2 is FQNNGV in the germline V gene. CDR3 length: 12 amino acids. CDR3 protein: CASSLVWYEQYF. CDR3 bases: TGTGCCAGCAGCTTAGTCTGGTACGAGCAGTACTTC.

This chain connects TRBV5-4 to TRBJ2-7; perhaps TRBD2 as D (5 bases). The ends were cut back, 3 bases at V and 0 bases at J, with 13 bases in the middle. Germline V gene lookup returns CDR1 SGHNT and CDR2 YYREEE (reference sequence). The CDR3 consists of 15 residues. The CDR3 loop is CASSSELGSSYEQYF. CDR3 sequence (DNA): TGTGCCAGCAGCTCCGAACTAGGAAGCTCCTACGAGCAGTACTTC.

V is TRBV5-1 and J is TRBJ2-2, with unresolved D. The CDR3 spans 16 residues. V lost 2 bases, J lost 0 bases, and 11 bases lay in between. Germline V gene lookup returns CDR1 SGHRS and CDR2 YFSETQ. The DNA for the CDR3 is TGCGCCAGCAGCTTCAAGCAGGACGCGAACACCGGGGAGCTGTTTTTT. It specifies CASSFKQDANTGELFF.

This chain connects TRBV19 to TRBJ1-5; D call uncertain. Germline assignment: CDR1 LNHDA and CDR2 SQIVND (reference sequence). The CDR3 runs to 14 residues. V was clipped by 3 bases and J by 3 bases, with 9 bases between them. In DNA form, the CDR3 reads TGTGCCAGTAGTATCTCCAGATCCAATCAGCCCCAGCATTTT. This sequence encodes CASSISRSNQPQHF. The full variable domain, in which reference TRBV19 and TRBJ1-5 provide the parts outside the CDR3, is DGGITQSPKYLFRKEGQNVTLSCEQNLNHDAMYWYRQDPGQGLRLIYYSQIVNDFQKGDIAEGYSVSREKKESFPLTVTSAQKNPTAFYLCASSISRSNQPQHFGDGTRLSIL.

V is TRBV10-3 and J is TRBJ2-7; TRBD1 matches 7 bases. The V segment lost 8 bases and the J segment 2 bases; nucleotides outside the gene matches: 3. The length of the CDR3 is 12 residues. From germline, CDR1 is ENHRY and CDR2 SYGVKD. CDR3 amino acids: CAIGDSTYEQYF. As DNA, the CDR3 is TGTGCCATCGGGGACAGTACCTACGAGCAGTACTTC.

The chain joins TRBV4-2 to TRBJ2-1, with 9 bases fitting TRBD2. V was pared by 2 bases and J by 10 bases, with 6 bases of the junction left unmatched. Looked up from germline, CDR1 is LGHNA and CDR2 is YNFKEQ. CDR3 length: 14 residues. The CDR3 protein is CASSQKAGGPEQFF. DNA of the CDR3: TGTGCCAGCAGCCAAAAAGCGGGAGGCCCCGAGCAGTTCTTC.